The present TCR beta chain was sequenced within a study of blood T cells in healthy people across ages (dated by TCRdb to about 2015). About the study as a whole: In model experiments, template switching captured roughly one uniquely barcoded TCR beta cDNA molecule for every two T cells. To track age-related changes in TCR beta repertoire diversity, the study relied on deep sequencing normalized with unique cDNA molecular identifiers. The donors were split into four age groups: young (average around 15 years), middle-aged (roughly 39), aged (about 56) and long-lived (82). To avoid experimental bias, donors of different ages were spread randomly across the sequencing lanes. The study analyzed two additional independent replicas of 1 million unique cDNA reads from the same blood draw for two donors, one aged 18 to 29 and one aged 80 or older. Points the paper makes about the study in general: There was a strong correlation between observed TCR beta diversity and the percentage of naive T cells measured by flow cytometry. Total diversity estimates from one million sequenced T cells were considered lower bounds and underestimates. Compared with the aged group, more naive CD4+ T cells, fewer expanded clones and increased TCR diversity were shown by the long-lived group, suggesting age selection. Because donor CMV infection status was unknown, age-related changes in expanded clonotypes were potentially confounded. Because profiling used bulk unsorted PBMCs, naive and antigen-experienced compartments could not be compared conclusively. Observed TCR beta diversity per million T cells fell roughly linearly with age, and a significant reduction was already apparent by age approximately 40.

A remark on this clonotype: Its antigen target is currently unknown. No qualities accompany the bases; no much larger clone lies one base away.

Donors were 30 to 45 systemically healthy Caucasian individuals from Russia aged 6 to 90 years. Approximately 9.3 milliliters of peripheral blood were collected from each donor into EDTA-treated Vacutainer tubes. Ficoll-Paque density-gradient centrifugation was used to isolate PBMCs, with at least 7 million per sample. Total RNA was extracted from PBMCs with Trizol reagent, with at least 5.5 micrograms obtained per sample. The percentages of naive CD45RAhigh/CD27high T cells were determined by flow cytometry on a PBMC aliquot from every donor. The germline V gene (reference sequence) gives CDR1 as DFQATT and CDR2 as SNEGSKA. CDR3 length: 14 amino acids, cysteine to phenylalanine. Here the CDR3 DNA is all that survives: 42 bases in frame from base 1. Germline trimming amounts to 5 bases on V and 7 bases on J, with 7 as the count of junction bases outside the gene matches. Libraries came from 5' RACE. Sequencing was carried out with an Illumina HiSeq 2500. A second PCR of about 6 to 11 cycles was performed with a sample-barcoded 5' primer and a J-beta primer mix. A template-switch 5' adaptor carrying 12 random nucleotides introduced a unique molecular identifier onto each TCR beta cDNA molecule. At least 2.5 million CDR3-containing paired-end reads were obtained from each sample. The Mint cDNA synthesis kit, primed by a TRBC-specific oligonucleotide, was used to synthesize first-strand cDNA from all RNA. After uracil-DNA glycosylase treatment, a first 18-cycle PCR used universal primers M1SS and BC2_uni_R on all cDNA. The paper's processing steps were these. Each sample was normalized by randomly selecting 1 million high-quality reads, each carrying a distinct molecular identifier. Reads with shared molecular identifiers were discarded instead of being binned into consensus sequences. MiTCR, run with a Q25 quality threshold and the strictest error-elimination algorithm, handled CDR3 identification, clonotype clustering and error correction. A nonparametric unseen species model using Euler transformation provided a lower-bound estimate of total TCR beta diversity. TCRdb itself trimmed the public reads at Q25 with fastp, ran MiXCR and retained productive beta chains. Rows merge per CDR3 protein into single entries with the most common DNA and genes. These V and J calls rely on TCRdb rather than the paper's analysis. This sample comprises some 700,000 distinct CDR3 sequences, roughly 45% of them detected only once. Jointly, the top ten make up about 20% of the sample.

The sequenced material came from blood. The receptor comes from a woman aged 55-69 years in good health. This chain is built from TRBV20-1 and TRBJ2-1; 11 of the junction bases match TRBD2. The bases are TGCAGTGCTCCGGGACTAGCGGAGGGGAATGAGCAGTTCTTC. This translates into CSAPGLAEGNEQFF.